A single sample gave rise to the 8 T cell receptor beta chains below, sequenced in a study of blood T cell repertoires in COVID-19. Libraries were prepared by immunoSEQ multiplex PCR; TCRdb keeps only in-frame clonotypes and omits some of them. Of about 260,000 clones in the sample, approximately 92% are singletons; the top ten hold 2.4%. The sequencing input was PBMCs or T cells enriched from blood (not recorded which). Source of these receptors: a woman between 18 and 29 years old who had recovered from COVID-19.

This clone is a singleton in its sample. CDR3 bases: TGCGCCAGCAGAGGGGCCCCGAACACTGAAGCTTTCTTT. This codes for CASRGAPNTEAFF. The chain combines TRBV10-1 with TRBJ1-1; D possibly corresponds to TRBD1 (5 bases). Trimming removed 6 bases at V and 1 base at J, with 9 bases between. Germline CDR1 WNHNN, CDR2 SYGVQD (reference sequence). The CDR3 sequence is 13 residues long.

This sequence joins TRBV19 and TRBJ1-1; 7 nucleotides line up with TRBD1. The J segment lost 10 bases and the V segment lost 3 bases, leaving 8 bases of the junction unmatched. CDR3 length: 13 amino acids. Germline CDR1 LNHDA, CDR2 SQIVND (reference sequence). CDR3 loop: CASSMGRGGTAFF. CDR3 nucleotide sequence: TGTGCCAGTAGTATGGGGCGAGGGGGCACAGCTTTCTTT. Complete variable domain (other parts from reference TRBV19 and TRBJ1-1): DGGITQSPKYLFRKEGQNVTLSCEQNLNHDAMYWYRQDPGQGLRLIYYSQIVNDFQKGDIAEGYSVSREKKESFPLTVTSAQKNPTAFYLCASSMGRGGTAFFGQGTRLTVV.

A single count supports this clone. The rearrangement joins TRBV13 to TRBJ2-1, with a possible D match to TRBD1 (5 bases). Trimming removed 2 bases at V and 3 bases at J, with 14 bases between. The CDR3 covers 16 residues. Germline loops: CDR1 PRHDT, CDR2 FYEKMQ (reference sequence). This CDR3 is CASSLFKGLIYNEQFF. The CDR3, as DNA: TGTGCCAGCAGCTTATTCAAGGGGCTTATCTACAATGAGCAGTTCTTC.

The chain joins TRBV4-1 to TRBJ2-3; 8 positions match TRBD2. CDR3 size: 16 residues. Unmatched junction bases numbered 5, after V lost 3 bases and J lost 0 bases. Germline assignment: CDR1 MGHRA and CDR2 YSYEKL. The CDR3 reads CASSHGGGGSTDTQYF. The CDR3 coding sequence is TGCGCCAGCAGCCACGGGGGCGGGGGGAGCACAGATACGCAGTATTTT.

This clone was detected only once. The chain uses TRBV2 and TRBJ1-6; D perhaps matches TRBD1 (6 bases). V was cut by 7 bases and J by 0 bases, with 10 bases left in between. From germline, CDR1 is SNHLY and CDR2 FYNNEI. CDR3 length: 15 amino acids. The CDR3 region has the DNA TGTGCCAGCACACGACAGGTCTCCTATAATTCACCCCTCCACTTT. Its translation: CASTRQVSYNSPLHF.

The chain is built from TRBV7-9 and TRBJ1-2; TRBD1 matches at 7 bases. There are 12 residues in the CDR3. The ends lost 4 bases at V and 7 bases at J; junction bases unmatched: 3. The germline gives CDR1 SEHNR, CDR2 FQNEAQ (reference sequence). The chain's CDR3 is CASSSQGVGYTF. The CDR3 bases are TGTGCCAGCAGCTCCCAGGGGGTTGGCTACACCTTC.

This chain uses TRBV2 with TRBJ2-2, with unresolved D. Trimming removed 8 bases from V and 4 bases from J, with 11 bases in between. The germline V gene encodes CDR1 SNHLY and CDR2 FYNNEI. The CDR3 has 13 amino acids. CDR3 nucleotide sequence: TGTGCCAGCGTCGGAGAGGTCACCGGGGAGCTGTTTTTT. Protein sequence: CASVGEVTGELFF.

The V call is TRBV24-1, the J call TRBJ1-6; no clear D. Trimming removed 10 bases from V and 14 bases from J, with 11 bases in between. CDR3 length equals 10 residues. Germline V gene lookup returns CDR1 KGHDR and CDR2 SFDVKD. The DNA of the CDR3 is TGTGCCACTGAGGGTGAGACCCTCCACTTT. Protein sequence: CATEGETLHF.